This TCR beta chain was sequenced for a study of shared clonotypes between healthy human individuals. Naive CD8 cells were CD45RO-negative, positively selected for CCR7, excluding terminally differentiated effector memory CD45RA+ cells. The repertoire was sequenced with immunoSEQ multiplex PCR; TCRdb's copy has only in-frame clones and lacks some. The data show 2 million to 2.5 million clones, 85% to 95% seen once. Findings of the study overall: Clonotypes which were not shared had lower generation probabilities than clonotypes that all four donors shared. Clonotype sharing among donors likely depends on sequencing depth.

This clone has only a few counts. The antigen is not known. Sequenced: naive CD8+ T cells from PBMCs. The receptor was derived from a young man in good health. Some clones in this sample may be carry-over from other donors' samples.

CDR3 bases: TGTGCCAGCAGCGTAGGTTCAGCGAACACTGAAGCTTTCTTT. Encoded protein: CASSVGSANTEAFF. This chain joins TRBV9 and TRBJ1-1; D unresolved. The germline V gene has CDR1 SGDLS and CDR2 YYNGEE. The CDR3 runs to 14 residues. Trimming cost V 0 bases and J 1 base, with 7 bases left between them.